This TCR beta chain originates from a study of OX40 agonist ivuxolimab in advanced cancers. For the study at large: In three patients, partial responses were observed, one with hepatocellular carcinoma and two with cutaneous melanoma.

The CDR3 totals 19 residues. CDR1 is SGHTA and CDR2 is FQGTGA in the germline V gene. Trimming took off 0 bases at V and 0 bases at J, with 18 bases between the two ends. The protocol was immunoSEQ multiplex PCR, while the TCRdb copy is restricted to in-frame clones and leaves out a portion. The sample holds more than 85,000 clones, roughly 90% seen once. Study-level results: CD8+ T cells averaged more expanded clones than CD4+.

With regard to this clone: Its target is not known.

Sequences were derived from CD4+ or CD8+ T cells sorted from blood, sampled in a trial of the OX40 agonist ivuxolimab. The chain links TRBV7-3 to TRBJ2-1, with TRBD2 as a possible D gene (5 bases). This TCR came from an adult with an advanced solid tumor such as melanoma, head and neck, liver or kidney cancer. CDR3 protein: CASSLTLARGPSSYNEQFF. In nucleotides, the CDR3 is TGTGCCAGCAGCTTAACCCTAGCTCGCGGGCCGAGCTCCTACAATGAGCAGTTCTTC.